Following are 15 T cell receptor beta chains from one sample sequenced in a study of vaccination and CD4 T cells after COVID-19. Treatment meaning: roughly nine-day PBMC culture with coronavirus spike peptide pools or control peptides (ViraFEST assay). These TCRs' antigens remain unknown. The Oncomine TCR Beta short-read assay was what sequenced the DNA obtained from cultured CD4+ T cells. TCRdb passed the PCR reads through MiXCR, listing each CDR3 protein once. The sample lists roughly 14,000 distinct CDR3 sequences, about 42% occurring once. The sample in question was CD4+ T cells from blood, cultured in vitro, obtained before SARS-CoV-2 vaccination. All receptors come from a human donor who had recovered from COVID-19.

This clonotype was detected only a few times. The rearrangement joins TRBV6-2 or TRBV6-3 to TRBJ1-1, with D perhaps matching TRBD1 (6 bases). The CDR3 loop spans 16 amino acids. The V end lost 1 base, the J end lost 1 base, and 13 bases lay between the germline ends. CDR1 is MNHEY and CDR2 is SVGEGT in the germline V gene. CDR3 protein: CASSYFQGRANTEAFF. Here the CDR3 DNA reads TGTGCCAGCAGTTACTTCCAGGGGCGAGCGAACACTGAAGCTTTCTTT.

The J gene is TRBJ2-3, the V gene TRBV7-2; TRBD2 matches 8 bases. The CDR3 spans 18 residues. Trimming cost V 4 bases and J 0 bases; bases outside gene matches: 12. Germline CDR1 reads SGHTA; CDR2 reads FQGNSA. CDR3 sequence reads: CASSSGLVPGGSTDTQYF. The CDR3 DNA reads TGTGCCAGCAGCTCTGGGCTGGTCCCGGGGGGGAGCACAGATACGCAGTATTTT.

The chain combines TRBV12-3 or TRBV12-4 with TRBJ1-5; TRBD1 aligns across 8 bases. The CDR3 runs to 14 residues. The V gene end was trimmed by 7 bases and the J gene end by 0 bases; junction bases not matched to a gene: 2. The CDR3, as DNA: TGTGCCAGCAAAGGGACAGGTAGCAATCAGCCCCAGCATTTT. It codes for CASKGTGSNQPQHF.

In its sample, this clonotype was seen a few times. The chain couples TRBV20-1 to TRBJ2-7, with D perhaps given as TRBD1 or TRBD2 (5 bases each). Per the germline V gene, CDR1 is DFQATT and CDR2 is SNEGSKA (reference sequence). The CDR3 is 12 amino acids. Deletions cut 6 bases from V and 7 bases from J, with 16 bases between. CDR3 residues: CSAAGSWGEQYF. CDR3 bases: TGCAGTGCAGCCGGATCATGGGGGGAGCAGTACTTC.

By share, this clonotype ranks as hyperexpanded. The chain joins TRBV7-2 to TRBJ1-2; D may be TRBD1 (5 bases). Trimming took off 5 bases at V and 4 bases at J, with 8 bases between the two ends. Germline V gives CDR1 SGHTA, CDR2 FQGNSA. The CDR3 runs to 12 residues. DNA for the CDR3: TGTGCCAGCAGCATGGGGGTCTATGGCTACACCTTC. This gives the protein CASSMGVYGYTF.

The chain employs TRBV11-3 and TRBJ2-1; 7 bases match TRBD1. V lost 7 bases, J lost 9 bases, and 12 bases stayed unmatched. Germline V gene lookup returns CDR1 SGHNT and CDR2 YENEEA. The CDR3 length is 14 residues. The CDR3 protein is CASTEGVGGSEQFF. In DNA form, the CDR3 reads TGTGCCAGCACCGAAGGGGTAGGGGGCAGTGAGCAGTTCTTC.

This clonotype was recorded a few times. J is TRBJ1-1 and V is TRBV7-2; D remains ambiguous. The V gene lost 2 bases and the J gene lost 2 bases, with 12 bases spanning the gap. Germline lookup yields CDR1 SGHTA and CDR2 FQGNSA. The CDR3 covers 15 residues. The chain's CDR3 is CASSLREVRNTEAFF. In DNA, the CDR3 is TGTGCCAGCAGCTTAAGGGAGGTCCGAAACACTGAAGCTTTCTTT.

This sequence joins TRBV15 and TRBJ2-3; 7 bases are a match to TRBD1. The J segment lost 9 bases and the V segment lost 4 bases, leaving 10 bases of the junction unmatched. CDR1 is LNHNV and CDR2 is YYDKDF in the germline V gene (reference sequence). This CDR3 has 14 residues. CDR3 nucleotides: TGTGCCACCAGCACTCAGGGGGTACGCGCAACGCAGTATTTT. Amino acid sequence: CATSTQGVRATQYF.

The chain combines TRBV6-5 with TRBJ1-2; 7 bases fit TRBD1. J gave up 1 base and V 1 base, and 6 bases lay outside the gene matches. Germline CDR1 and CDR2: MNHEY and SVGAGI. The CDR3 spans 16 residues. The CDR3 reads CASSYYRQGHNYGYTF. The CDR3 DNA reads TGTGCCAGCAGTTACTACAGACAGGGCCATAACTATGGCTACACCTTC.

The J gene is TRBJ2-6, the V gene TRBV7-2; TRBD1 is a possible D gene (6 bases). V was trimmed by 1 base and J by 7 bases, leaving 20 bases between them. Germline CDR1 is SGHTA and CDR2 is FQGNSA. This CDR3 spans 18 amino acids. The CDR3 here is CASSLVPSMVRGANVLTF. The CDR3 bases are TGTGCCAGCAGCTTAGTACCTTCGATGGTCAGGGGCGCCAACGTCCTGACTTTC.

The rearrangement links TRBV15 to TRBJ1-1, with D possibly TRBD1 on 6 matching bases. This CDR3 has 15 amino acids. Deletions cut 1 base from V and 4 bases from J, with 13 bases between. CDR1 LNHNV and CDR2 YYDKDF come from the germline V gene (reference sequence). CDR3 nucleotides: TGTGCCACCAGCAGAGGCGAGGGGGACGTCACTGAAGCTTTCTTT. This translates into CATSRGEGDVTEAFF.

The chain uses TRBV11-2 and TRBJ1-1, with TRBD1 matching 7 bases. The CDR3 length is 15 residues. V lost 5 bases and J lost 6; bases outside the gene matches: 12. Germline CDR1 SGHAT, CDR2 FQNNGV. The CDR3 sequence: CASSRKDRRLPEAFF. The CDR3 DNA is TGTGCCAGCAGCCGAAAGGACAGGAGACTGCCTGAAGCTTTCTTT.

This clonotype was detected only a few times. The chain couples TRBV30 to TRBJ1-5; 7 bases are shared with TRBD1. CDR3 length: 13 residues. The germline gives CDR1 GTSNPN, CDR2 SVGIG (reference sequence). The J segment lost 7 bases and the V segment lost 2 bases, leaving 5 bases of the junction unmatched. The CDR3 here is CAWSPGGRQPQHF. The CDR3 nucleotides are TGTGCCTGGAGTCCAGGGGGTAGACAGCCCCAGCATTTT.

The chain uses TRBV24-1 and TRBJ2-3, with 12 bases lining up with TRBD2. This CDR3 has 18 amino acids. Looked up from germline, CDR1 is KGHDR and CDR2 is SFDVKD. Unmatched junction bases numbered 13, after V lost 4 bases and J lost 6 bases. Written as DNA, the CDR3 is TGTGCCACCAGTGACGCCAGGACTAGCGGGATGGGTGGTGATACGCAGTATTTT. This gives the protein CATSDARTSGMGGDTQYF.

This rearrangement joins TRBV20-1 to TRBJ2-1; 15 positions agree with TRBD2. This CDR3 has 18 residues. Trimming at V came to 6 bases and at J to 9 bases, leaving 18 bases not matched to a gene. Looked up from germline, CDR1 is DFQATT and CDR2 is SNEGSKA (reference sequence). CDR3 loop: CSAHRGTSGGRRPSEQFF. DNA of the CDR3: TGCAGTGCCCATAGGGGGACTAGCGGGGGGCGACGCCCCAGTGAGCAGTTCTTC.